This TCR beta chain was obtained from a study of human T cells and chemical hapten exposure. Study summary: Once 0.01% DPC had been applied to the upper back by patch test, readings were taken at 6 days. Study findings and constraints: As the donors had alopecia, their immune response may differ from healthy people's.

A single record per CDR3 protein comes from TCRdb applying MiXCR to the RACE reads. The sample consists of approximately 100,000 distinct CDR3 sequences, roughly 11% of them appearing once. Germline V lookup: CDR1 LGHNA, CDR2 YSLEER. This CDR3 spans 14 amino acids. The V and J ends lost 3 bases and 0 bases respectively, with 8 bases between them. A word on this clonotype: What it binds is unknown.

Time point of the sample: patch test 1, 2 weeks after DPC sensitization. Sample treatment: therapeutic diphenylcyclopropenone sensitization with weekly scalp DPC. Material: whole blood, obtained in connection with sensitization to the hapten diphenylcyclopropenone (DPC). The chain joins TRBV4-3 to TRBJ1-1, with a possible D match to TRBD1 (6 bases). This TCR was recovered from a woman aged 40 to 49 with alopecia areata. Some clones in this sample may be carry-over from other donors' samples. The CDR3 protein is CASSHTGLNTEAFF. DNA for the CDR3: TGCGCCAGCAGCCATACAGGGTTGAACACTGAAGCTTTCTTT.